Listed below are T cell receptor beta chains from one sample, sequenced in a study of blood T cell repertoires in COVID-19. TCRdb's copy holds only in-frame clones and misses some; the assay was immunoSEQ multiplex PCR. The table lists roughly 430,000 clones, 70% to 90% of them singletons, with approximately 1.5% in the top ten. The sequenced material came from PBMCs or T cells enriched from blood (not recorded which). The receptors shown here come from a woman aged 18-29 years who had been exposed to COVID-19. CDR3s include the opening cysteine and the closing phenylalanine or tryptophan. Fields, in order: clone size, J gene, CDR3 length, V gene, D gene, CDR3 protein, CDR3 DNA. The D gene is left open where the match is weak. Some rows have no size entry. The others give once, few or many, or a class for an expanded clone.

clone size: .
J gene: TRBJ1-2
CDR3 length: 15
V gene: TRBV3-1/TRBV3-2
D gene: .
CDR3 protein: CASSRQGSANYGYTF
CDR3 DNA: TGTGCCAGCAGCCGGCAGGGTTCGGCTAACTATGGCTACACCTTC

clone size: few
J gene: TRBJ1-2
CDR3 length: 14
V gene: TRBV7-9
D gene: .
CDR3 protein: CASSTYTGVDGYTF
CDR3 DNA: TGTGCCAGCAGCACTTATACAGGAGTAGATGGCTACACCTTC

clone size: .
J gene: TRBJ2-7
CDR3 length: 12
V gene: TRBV4-1
D gene: .
CDR3 protein: CASSQDSYEQYF
CDR3 DNA: TGCGCCAGCAGCCAAGATAGCTACGAGCAGTACTTC

clone size: .
J gene: TRBJ2-3
CDR3 length: 14
V gene: TRBV7-7
D gene: .
CDR3 protein: CASSPTVSPDTQYF
CDR3 DNA: TGTGCTAGCAGCCCGACAGTTTCACCAGATACGCAGTATTTT

clone size: .
J gene: TRBJ2-1
CDR3 length: 15
V gene: TRBV10-3
D gene: .
CDR3 protein: CAISGLEASYNEQFF
CDR3 DNA: TGTGCCATCAGCGGTCTAGAGGCTTCCTACAATGAGCAGTTCTTC

clone size: .
J gene: TRBJ2-7
CDR3 length: 17
V gene: TRBV4-1
D gene: TRBD2
CDR3 protein: CASSQGGLAGVPYEQYF
CDR3 DNA: TGCGCCAGCAGCCAAGGTGGGCTAGCGGGCGTTCCCTACGAGCAGTACTTC

clone size: .
J gene: TRBJ2-5
CDR3 length: 16
V gene: TRBV9
D gene: TRBD2
CDR3 protein: CASSAGTSGGQETQYF
CDR3 DNA: TGTGCCAGCAGCGCCGGGACTAGCGGGGGTCAAGAGACCCAGTACTTC

clone size: .
J gene: TRBJ2-7
CDR3 length: 17
V gene: TRBV27
D gene: .
CDR3 protein: CASSLGYNNRNSYEQYF
CDR3 DNA: TGTGCCAGCAGTTTGGGGTACAACAACAGGAACTCCTACGAGCAGTACTTC

clone size: .
J gene: TRBJ2-3
CDR3 length: 16
V gene: TRBV28
D gene: .
CDR3 protein: CASSFRRTPSTDTQYF
CDR3 DNA: TGTGCCAGCAGTTTCCGCCGGACACCTAGCACAGATACGCAGTATTTT

clone size: .
J gene: TRBJ2-1
CDR3 length: 19
V gene: TRBV3-1/TRBV3-2
D gene: TRBD2
CDR3 protein: CASSQDGTSGRSSYNEQFF
CDR3 DNA: TGTGCCAGCAGCCAAGATGGGACTAGCGGGAGGAGCTCCTACAATGAGCAGTTCTTC

clone size: .
J gene: TRBJ2-7
CDR3 length: 13
V gene: TRBV6-5
D gene: TRBD1
CDR3 protein: CASSPGQTYEQYF
CDR3 DNA: TGTGCCAGCAGCCCGGGACAGACCTACGAGCAGTACTTC

clone size: .
J gene: TRBJ2-7
CDR3 length: 15
V gene: TRBV7-2
D gene: TRBD1
CDR3 protein: CASSRTGTPTYEQYF
CDR3 DNA: TGTGCCAGCAGCCGGACAGGGACTCCAACCTACGAGCAGTACTTC

clone size: few
J gene: TRBJ1-2
CDR3 length: 13
V gene: TRBV12-3/TRBV12-4
D gene: TRBD1
CDR3 protein: CASSLSGGYGYTF
CDR3 DNA: TGTGCCAGCAGTTTATCAGGGGGTTATGGCTACACCTTC

clone size: .
J gene: TRBJ1-2
CDR3 length: 16
V gene: TRBV27
D gene: .
CDR3 protein: CASSLSRDTRASGYTF
CDR3 DNA: TGTGCCAGCAGTTTATCCCGGGACACCAGGGCCAGTGGCTACACCTTC

clone size: .
J gene: TRBJ1-5
CDR3 length: 16
V gene: TRBV18
D gene: .
CDR3 protein: CASSPPIAKSNQPQHF
CDR3 DNA: TGTGCCAGCTCACCACCCATCGCTAAGAGCAATCAGCCCCAGCATTTT

clone size: .
J gene: TRBJ2-7
CDR3 length: 15
V gene: TRBV2
D gene: TRBD2
CDR3 protein: CASILAGGIGYEQYF
CDR3 DNA: TGTGCCAGCATCCTAGCGGGAGGGATTGGCTACGAGCAGTACTTC

clone size: .
J gene: TRBJ1-2
CDR3 length: 13
V gene: TRBV7-2
D gene: .
CDR3 protein: CASSLGPRHGYTF
CDR3 DNA: TGTGCCAGCAGCTTAGGTCCCAGGCACGGCTACACCTTC

clone size: .
J gene: TRBJ2-3
CDR3 length: 16
V gene: TRBV9
D gene: .
CDR3 protein: CASSVETDRATDTQYF
CDR3 DNA: TGTGCCAGCAGCGTAGAGACAGACAGAGCTACAGATACGCAGTATTTT

clone size: .
J gene: TRBJ2-5
CDR3 length: 19
V gene: TRBV5-1
D gene: .
CDR3 protein: CASSLFGAGLGTSQETQYF
CDR3 DNA: TGCGCCAGCAGCTTGTTCGGAGCAGGCCTAGGGACATCCCAAGAGACCCAGTACTTC

clone size: .
J gene: TRBJ1-3
CDR3 length: 15
V gene: TRBV11-3
D gene: TRBD1
CDR3 protein: CASSFGTGSGNTIYF
CDR3 DNA: TGTGCCAGCAGCTTTGGGACAGGGTCTGGAAACACCATATATTTT

clone size: .
J gene: TRBJ1-5
CDR3 length: 13
V gene: TRBV2
D gene: .
CDR3 protein: CASQGNSNQPQHF
CDR3 DNA: TGTGCCAGCCAGGGGAATAGCAATCAGCCCCAGCATTTT

clone size: .
J gene: TRBJ1-1
CDR3 length: 15
V gene: TRBV21-1
D gene: .
CDR3 protein: CASSGRQGAGTEAFF
CDR3 DNA: TGTGCCAGCAGCGGGAGACAGGGGGCCGGAACTGAAGCTTTCTTT

clone size: .
J gene: TRBJ1-4
CDR3 length: 15
V gene: TRBV28
D gene: TRBD1
CDR3 protein: CASSPDRATNEKLFF
CDR3 DNA: TGTGCCAGCAGCCCGGACAGGGCAACTAATGAAAAACTGTTTTTT

clone size: .
J gene: TRBJ1-2
CDR3 length: 13
V gene: TRBV4-3
D gene: TRBD1
CDR3 protein: CASSATGQYHYTF
CDR3 DNA: TGCGCCAGCAGCGCCACGGGACAGTATCACTACACCTTC

clone size: .
J gene: TRBJ2-1
CDR3 length: 16
V gene: TRBV7-8
D gene: .
CDR3 protein: CASSLAGAGSYNEQFF
CDR3 DNA: TGTGCCAGCAGCTTAGCGGGGGCGGGTTCTTACAATGAGCAGTTCTTC

clone size: .
J gene: TRBJ2-7
CDR3 length: 15
V gene: TRBV6-5
D gene: TRBD2
CDR3 protein: CASSPLAGGGYEQYF
CDR3 DNA: TGTGCCAGCAGTCCACTAGCGGGGGGGGGATACGAGCAGTACTTC

clone size: few
J gene: TRBJ2-7
CDR3 length: 18
V gene: TRBV10-2
D gene: TRBD2
CDR3 protein: CASRKIGTSGSFRDEQYF
CDR3 DNA: TGCGCCAGCAGAAAAATAGGGACTAGCGGGAGTTTTCGTGACGAGCAGTACTTC

clone size: .
J gene: TRBJ2-3
CDR3 length: 15
V gene: TRBV24-1
D gene: TRBD2
CDR3 protein: CATSSGEKYTDTQYF
CDR3 DNA: TGTGCCACCAGTAGCGGGGAAAAATACACAGATACGCAGTATTTT

clone size: .
J gene: TRBJ1-1
CDR3 length: 15
V gene: TRBV7-9
D gene: TRBD1
CDR3 protein: CASSYRDREGTEAFF
CDR3 DNA: TGTGCCAGCAGCTACCGGGACAGGGAAGGGACTGAAGCTTTCTTT

clone size: .
J gene: TRBJ2-7
CDR3 length: 17
V gene: TRBV28
D gene: TRBD2
CDR3 protein: CASSFQLAAGAQVEQYF
CDR3 DNA: TGTGCCAGCAGTTTCCAGTTGGCGGCGGGAGCACAAGTCGAGCAGTACTTC

clone size: .
J gene: TRBJ2-3
CDR3 length: 15
V gene: TRBV28
D gene: TRBD2
CDR3 protein: CASRPGLAGMDTQYF
CDR3 DNA: TGTGCCAGCAGACCGGGACTAGCGGGAATGGATACGCAGTATTTT

clone size: .
J gene: TRBJ2-1
CDR3 length: 15
V gene: TRBV6-5
D gene: TRBD1
CDR3 protein: CASSEGARSYNEQFF
CDR3 DNA: TGTGCCAGCAGCGAGGGGGCCCGCTCCTACAATGAGCAGTTCTTC

clone size: few
J gene: TRBJ2-1
CDR3 length: 14
V gene: TRBV30
D gene: TRBD2
CDR3 protein: CAWNLLAGYNEQFF
CDR3 DNA: TGTGCCTGGAATCTATTAGCGGGGTACAATGAGCAGTTCTTC

clone size: .
J gene: TRBJ2-3
CDR3 length: 16
V gene: TRBV5-1
D gene: .
CDR3 protein: CASSSRQSFITDAQYF
CDR3 DNA: TGCGCCAGCAGCTCAAGACAGTCCTTTATCACAGATGCGCAGTATTTT

clone size: .
J gene: TRBJ2-7
CDR3 length: 14
V gene: TRBV5-4
D gene: TRBD2
CDR3 protein: CASSRGTSVYEQYF
CDR3 DNA: TGTGCCAGCAGCAGAGGGACTAGCGTCTACGAGCAGTACTTC

clone size: few
J gene: TRBJ1-1
CDR3 length: 14
V gene: TRBV27
D gene: .
CDR3 protein: CASSSPGVNTEAFF
CDR3 DNA: TGTGCCAGCAGTTCCCCGGGAGTCAACACTGAAGCTTTCTTT

clone size: .
J gene: TRBJ1-1
CDR3 length: 17
V gene: TRBV7-8
D gene: .
CDR3 protein: CASSLSWGPAINTEAFF
CDR3 DNA: TGTGCCAGCAGCTTAAGTTGGGGGCCGGCCATAAACACTGAAGCTTTCTTT

clone size: .
J gene: TRBJ2-5
CDR3 length: 17
V gene: TRBV5-1
D gene: TRBD1
CDR3 protein: CASSLGGTGVLQETQYF
CDR3 DNA: TGCGCCAGCAGCTTGGGAGGGACAGGGGTGTTACAAGAGACCCAGTACTTC

clone size: few
J gene: TRBJ2-7
CDR3 length: 18
V gene: TRBV6-1
D gene: TRBD2
CDR3 protein: CASSEFSLGGTGQYEQYF
CDR3 DNA: TGTGCCAGCAGTGAATTCTCTTTGGGAGGGACGGGTCAATACGAGCAGTACTTC

clone size: .
J gene: TRBJ2-7
CDR3 length: 14
V gene: TRBV18
D gene: TRBD2
CDR3 protein: CASSPRTSAYEQYF
CDR3 DNA: TGTGCCAGCTCACCTCGGACTAGCGCCTACGAGCAGTACTTC

clone size: few
J gene: TRBJ1-2
CDR3 length: 16
V gene: TRBV28
D gene: .
CDR3 protein: CASSQTRSGGFYGYTF
CDR3 DNA: TGTGCCAGCAGCCAGACAAGGTCCGGAGGGTTCTATGGCTACACCTTC